The subject of this entry is one TCR beta chain. Antigen unknown. The assay was immunoSEQ multiplex PCR, and TCRdb's table has in-frame clones only and misses some. The sample carries around 2.1 million clones, more than 85% recorded once. This sample was taken from a study of shared clonotypes between healthy human individuals. Study-level findings and limits: Clonotypes not shared had lower generation probabilities than those common to all four donors. Estimated richness values were generally larger in naive subsets than in memory subsets.

Naive CD8 cells lacked CD45RO and underwent positive selection for CCR7, leaving out terminally differentiated effector memory CD45RA+ cells. CDR3 length equals 14 residues. Germline V gene lookup returns CDR1 MDHEN and CDR2 SYDVKM. Trimming removed 6 bases from V and 4 bases from J; junction bases left unmatched: 6. The material sequenced was naive CD8+ T cells from PBMCs. The chain combines TRBV28 with TRBJ2-7, with 10 bases identical to TRBD1. This TCR came from a man younger than 35 in good health. Some clones in this sample may be carry-over from other donors' samples. The CDR3 is CASSMTGGSYEQYF. CDR3 DNA: TGTGCCAGCAGCATGACAGGGGGCTCGTACGAGCAGTACTTC.